Each of the 25 T cell receptor beta chains below was sequenced from the same sample in a study of blood T cell repertoires in COVID-19. Produced via immunoSEQ multiplex PCR; TCRdb's table is partial and in-frame only. The data show roughly 280,000 clones, over 80% seen once. The material sequenced was peripheral blood. These receptors were obtained from a man aged 55 to 70 who had recovered from COVID-19.

This clone was found many times. Lacking the conserved final phenylalanine or tryptophan, this CDR3 likely reflects a read error. No DNA is shown, since the ends of the CDR3 on it are uncertain; the CDR3 is the one TCRdb lists. The chain carries TRBV6-6 and TRBJ1-2; whether TRBD1, the table's D call, matches the DNA was not checked. The CDR3 is 11 amino acids in total, end residues counted. Germline V gene data show CDR1 as MNHNY and CDR2 as SVGAGI (reference sequence). This CDR3 reads CASSYLGQVVV.

The rearrangement uses TRBV18 and TRBJ2-5; D ambiguous. CDR1 KGHSH and CDR2 LQKENI come from the germline V gene. CDR3 size: 16 residues. V lost 4 bases and J 3 bases, leaving 18 bases between the germline ends. In DNA form, the CDR3 reads TGTGCCAGCTCACACTCGACACCACCTAACAAAGAGACCCAGTACTTC. The encoded protein is CASSHSTPPNKETQYF.

V and J are TRBV5-3 and TRBJ2-7; the D is unclear. TRBV5-3 is sorted into the ORF group, with uncertain function. Trimming pared 1 base from V and 2 bases from J, leaving 7 bases between. This CDR3 spans 13 amino acids. CDR3 protein: CARSLLKPYEQYF. In nucleotides, the CDR3 is TGTGCCAGAAGCTTGTTGAAGCCCTACGAGCAGTACTTC.

V usage is TRBV5-1 and J usage is TRBJ1-6, with D possibly being TRBD1 (5 bases). V was clipped by 0 bases and J by 7 bases, with 8 bases between them. The CDR3 spans 14 residues. From germline, CDR1 is SGHRS and CDR2 YFSETQ. Written as DNA, the CDR3 is TGCGCCAGCAGCTTGGAGGGGCAGAATTCACCCCTCCACTTT. Its translation is CASSLEGQNSPLHF.

This chain joins TRBV18 and TRBJ2-7; 7 bases are a match to TRBD1. Germline V gene sequence: CDR1 KGHSH, CDR2 LQKENI. The CDR3 runs to 13 residues. V lost 4 bases, J lost 7 bases, and 7 bases stayed unmatched. The CDR3 region has the DNA TGTGCCAGCTCACAAGACAGGGCCGGAGAGCAGTACTTC. Protein product: CASSQDRAGEQYF.

V gene TRBV2 combines with J gene TRBJ1-4, with D possibly matching TRBD1 (5 bases). Germline CDR1 and CDR2: SNHLY and FYNNEI. The CDR3 contains 15 residues. Trimming removed 3 bases from V and 7 bases from J, with 15 bases in between. The CDR3 region is CASSDRVFEGEKLFF. The CDR3 DNA sequence: TGTGCCAGCAGTGACAGGGTCTTTGAAGGTGAAAAACTGTTTTTT.

The chain carries TRBV7-8 and TRBJ1-2; D is unresolved. V was trimmed by 6 bases and J by 4 bases, leaving 12 bases between them. Germline values: CDR1 SGHVS, CDR2 FQNEAQ. The CDR3 runs 13 residues. CDR3 coding DNA: TGTGCCAGCAGTGGGAGGGTTAGCTATGGCTACACCTTC. It translates to CASSGRVSYGYTF.

Of note for this clone: At one boundary the junction diverges from the germline segment, which might be a read error. The chain links TRBV6-4 to TRBJ1-3, with D possibly being TRBD1 (5 bases). This CDR3 has 15 amino acids. Germline CDR1 and CDR2: MRHNA and SNTAGT. Here the CDR3 DNA reads TGTACCAGCAGCGACGACAGAAGCTCTGGAAACACCATATATTTT. Its protein product is CTSSDDRSSGNTIYF.

V and J are TRBV5-1 and TRBJ2-1; 11 nucleotides align to TRBD2. The CDR3 sequence is 16 residues long. The germline gives CDR1 SGHRS, CDR2 YFSETQ. Germline trimming cut 0 bases from V and 10 bases from J; bases unmatched to any gene: 9. CDR3 sequence: CASSLAGTSGRTEQFF. DNA for the CDR3: TGCGCCAGCAGCTTGGCAGGGACTAGCGGAAGAACCGAGCAGTTCTTC.

The rearrangement uses TRBV5-1 and TRBJ1-2, with 11 bases aligning to TRBD1. V trimming: 4 bases; J trimming: 8 bases; junction bases outside the gene matches: 10. Germline V gene lookup returns CDR1 SGHRS and CDR2 YFSETQ. The CDR3 is 15 amino acids. CDR3 nucleotide sequence: TGCGCCAGCAGCGTCGACGGGACAGGGGGACGAGGCTACACCTTC. The encoded protein is CASSVDGTGGRGYTF.

This clone was seen only a few times. This chain connects TRBV28 to TRBJ1-2; 8 bases agree with TRBD1. J lost 8 bases, V lost 6 bases, and 17 bases had no gene match. The CDR3 is 16 residues long. Per germline, CDR1 MDHEN and CDR2 SYDVKM. CDR3 nucleotides: TGTGCCAGCAGAACAACAGGGGGGCCGGCAGAAGGGGGCTACACCTTC. Its translation: CASRTTGGPAEGGYTF.

V and J are TRBV18 and TRBJ2-5; TRBD1 might be the D (6 bases). V gave up 5 bases and J gave up 5 bases, with 15 bases separating them. The CDR3 totals 14 residues. Germline CDR1 and CDR2: KGHSH and LQKENI. CDR3 region: CASSSTGRWETQYF. The CDR3 DNA reads as TGTGCCAGCTCATCTACAGGGAGATGGGAGACCCAGTACTTC.

V gene TRBV27 combines with J gene TRBJ2-4, with 10 bases aligning to TRBD1. The CDR3 is 17 residues long. Trimming took 5 bases from V and 3 from J; bases not matched to a gene: 10. CDR1 and CDR2 from the germline V gene are MNHEY and SMNVEV (reference sequence). The CDR3: CASSTPGQGFSKNIQYF. The CDR3 DNA reads TGTGCCAGCAGTACGCCGGGACAGGGGTTTAGCAAAAACATTCAGTACTTC.

This sequence joins TRBV6-1 and TRBJ1-6; the match to TRBD1 covers 7 bases. Germline loops: CDR1 MNHNS, CDR2 SASEGT. Losses at the gene ends were 3 bases for V and 10 bases for J; bases not matched to a gene: 9. CDR3 size: 15 residues. In DNA form, the CDR3 reads TGTGCCAGCAGTGAGCACAGGGGAAGGGGCTCACCCCTCCACTTT. It encodes CASSEHRGRGSPLHF.

V is TRBV3-1 (or the pseudogene TRBV3-2) and J is TRBJ2-5; 11 bases fit TRBD2. Germline V CDR1 and CDR2: LGHDT, YNNKEL (reference sequence). This CDR3 is built from 14 residues. The J segment lost 9 bases and the V segment lost 6 bases, leaving 9 bases of the junction unmatched. The CDR3 DNA is TGTGCCAGCAGGGGGACTAGCGGCCAGGGGGCCCAGTACTTC. Its protein product is CASRGTSGQGAQYF.

The chain is built from TRBV30 and TRBJ1-4; D possibly corresponds to TRBD1 (5 bases). Germline CDR1 is GTSNPN and CDR2 is SVGIG (reference sequence). Trimming shortened V by 3 bases and J by 4 bases, and 12 bases separated the two germline ends. This CDR3 has 14 amino acids. In DNA, the CDR3 is TGTGCCTGGAGAGCATCAGGGAATAATGAAAAACTGTTTTTT. This sequence encodes CAWRASGNNEKLFF.

This clone was seen only once. J is TRBJ2-7 and V is TRBV3-1 (or the pseudogene TRBV3-2), with D possibly being TRBD2 (6 bases). Looked up from germline, CDR1 is LGHDT and CDR2 is YNNKEL (reference sequence). This CDR3 spans 15 amino acids. The ends were cut back, 1 base at V and 0 bases at J, with 10 bases in the middle. In nucleotides, the CDR3 is TGTGCCAGCAGCCAAGGGAGGACTACCTCCTACGAGCAGTACTTC. Translated: CASSQGRTTSYEQYF.

CDR3 sequence (DNA): TGCGCCAGCAGCTTGGAAGCGGGCGGCTCCTACAATGAGCAGTTCTTC. It codes for CASSLEAGGSYNEQFF. The rearrangement joins TRBV5-1 to TRBJ2-1, with D maybe TRBD2 (6 bases). Trimming cost V 0 bases and J 0 bases, with 10 bases left between them. This CDR3 contains 16 residues. Germline V CDR1 and CDR2: SGHRS, YFSETQ.

This chain uses TRBV6-5 with TRBJ1-2, with D maybe TRBD1 (6 bases). Looked up from germline, CDR1 is MNHEY and CDR2 is SVGAGI. The CDR3 sequence is 12 residues long. Trimming pared 11 bases from V and 4 bases from J, leaving 14 bases between. The DNA of the CDR3 is TGTGCCTCCAGAGGGGGAATCTATGGCTACACCTTC. Translation gives CASRGGIYGYTF.

The chain employs TRBV30 and TRBJ1-1, with 7 bases aligning to TRBD1. The CDR3 loop spans 14 amino acids. The germline V gene has CDR1 GTSNPN and CDR2 SVGIG (reference sequence). The V gene end was trimmed by 1 base and the J gene end by 1 base; junction bases not matched to a gene: 3. CDR3 nucleotides: TGTGCCTGGAGTGCGACAGGGTGGAACACTGAAGCTTTCTTT. The encoded protein is CAWSATGWNTEAFF.

The chain carries TRBV28 and TRBJ2-7; 8 bases line up with TRBD1. Per germline, CDR1 MDHEN and CDR2 SYDVKM. V dropped 2 bases and J dropped 0; count of bases not matched to a gene: 3. The length of the CDR3 is 15 residues. The CDR3 nucleotides are TGTGCCAGCAGTTTACCGACAGGGGCCTCCTACGAGCAGTACTTC. The encoded protein is CASSLPTGASYEQYF. Full variable domain (rest looked up from reference TRBV28 and TRBJ2-7): DVKVTQSSRYLVKRTGEKVFLECVQDMDHENMFWYRQDPGLGLRLIYFSYDVKMKEKGDIPEGYSVSREKKERFSLILESASTNQTSMYLCASSLPTGASYEQYFGPGTRLTVT.

This chain uses TRBV10-1 with TRBJ2-3, with TRBD2 matching over 8 bases. CDR3 size: 14 residues. Germline V CDR1 and CDR2: WNHNN, SYGVQD (reference sequence). Germline trimming cut 8 bases from V and 4 bases from J; bases unmatched to any gene: 8. The CDR3 DNA follows: TGCGCCAGCTGGAGCGGGAGTACCGCAGATACGCAGTATTTT. Translation: CASWSGSTADTQYF.

The chain uses TRBV19 and TRBJ1-5, with no clear D. Deletions cut 3 bases from V and 4 bases from J, with 13 bases between. The CDR3 consists of 15 residues. The V gene's germline CDR1 is LNHDA and CDR2 SQIVND (reference sequence). CDR3 amino acids: CASSIAGFGNQPQHF. The CDR3 DNA follows: TGTGCCAGTAGTATCGCGGGCTTCGGGAATCAGCCCCAGCATTTT.

This rearrangement joins TRBV4-1 to TRBJ1-2, with D possibly being TRBD1 (5 bases). The germline V gene encodes CDR1 MGHRA and CDR2 YSYEKL. The CDR3 runs to 13 residues. V lost 5 bases and J 8 bases, leaving 15 bases between the germline ends. The CDR3 loop reads CASSSLQGVGYTF. CDR3 DNA: TGCGCCAGCAGCTCACTCCAGGGCGTGGGCTACACCTTC.

This clone occurred once. The chain has TRBV6-5 and TRBJ1-6; D perhaps matches TRBD1 (5 bases). Trimming cost V 4 bases and J 9 bases, with 16 bases left between them. The CDR3 consists of 15 residues. The germline V gene has CDR1 MNHEY and CDR2 SVGAGI. The CDR3 bases are TGTGCCAGCAGTTCCCATAAGGGGCAGGGTTCACCCCTCCACTTT. This translates into CASSSHKGQGSPLHF.